The following is a T cell receptor beta chain sequence with its context. Its antigen is unidentified. V gave up 4 bases and J gave up 7 bases, with 15 bases separating them. This CDR3 has 13 residues. Germline CDR1 reads SGHRS; CDR2 reads YFSETQ. The second PCR ran about 6 to 12 cycles with a sample-barcoded 5' primer and J-beta primers. Via MiXCR, TCRdb re-called the 5' RACE reads, giving one row per CDR3 protein. Of fewer than 750,000 distinct CDR3 sequences in the sample, around half were seen once. Donors ranged from about 6 to 95 years old and were healthy Caucasians in Russia. Per-sample yields of isolated PBMCs were at least 6 million. The source of the sample is a study of blood T cells in healthy people across ages. Study-level results: Researchers said unsorted PBMCs prevented a conclusive naive versus antigen-experienced comparison. Considered underestimates were the diversity estimates obtained from one million T cells.

Sample: blood. This receptor was identified in a man older than 75 in good health. The gene calls are TRBV5-1 and TRBJ2-7; D might be TRBD2 (5 bases). CDR3 nucleotide sequence: TGCGCCAGCAGCCCGGGGTCGGCGGCAGAGCAGTACTTC. It translates to CASSPGSAAEQYF.